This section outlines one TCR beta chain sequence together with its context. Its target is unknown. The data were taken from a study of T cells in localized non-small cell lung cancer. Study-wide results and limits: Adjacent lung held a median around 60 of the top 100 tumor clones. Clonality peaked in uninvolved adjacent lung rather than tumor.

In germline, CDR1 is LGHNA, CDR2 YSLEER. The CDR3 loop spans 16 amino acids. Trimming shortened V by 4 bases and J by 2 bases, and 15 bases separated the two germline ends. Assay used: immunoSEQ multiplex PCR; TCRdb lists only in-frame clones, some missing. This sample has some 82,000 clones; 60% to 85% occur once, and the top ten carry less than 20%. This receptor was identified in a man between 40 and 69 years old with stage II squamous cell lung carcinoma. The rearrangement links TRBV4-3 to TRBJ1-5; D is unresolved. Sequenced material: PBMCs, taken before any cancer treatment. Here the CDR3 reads CASSPSGGRGNQPQHF. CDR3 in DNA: TGCGCCAGCAGCCCGTCTGGCGGAAGGGGCAATCAGCCCCAGCATTTT.